This paragraph reports one T cell receptor beta chain. The ends were cut back, 9 bases at V and 5 bases at J, with 16 bases in the middle. Germline assignment: CDR1 MNHNS and CDR2 SASEGT. The length of the CDR3 is 13 residues. This sample was taken from a study of cytomegalovirus exposure and HLA in healthy donors. The PCR used 60 Vbeta and 13 Jbeta primers. TCRdb's table, derived via immunoSEQ multiplex PCR, lists solely in-frame clones and lacks some. The sample has more than 110,000 clones, approximately 80% seen once. This receptor was obtained from a male donor in good health and CMV-seronegative. J is TRBJ1-1 and V is TRBV6-1; D is possibly TRBD1 (6 bases). The sample taken for sequencing was PBMCs. CDR3 nucleotide sequence: TGTGCCAGTGCGGCAGGGGAGGGGACTGAAGCTTTCTTT. Its translation is CASAAGEGTEAFF.